This T cell receptor beta chain was sequenced during a study of cytomegalovirus exposure and HLA in healthy donors. Study-wide findings and caveats: An analysis that came later showed most CMV-associated TCR beta chains appearing HLA-restricted. Across donors, presence/absence analyses took sequencing depth to be roughly uniform. Earlier analysis yielded a pattern in which most TCR beta V segments were productive about 90% or about 30% of the time. It emerged from a later analysis that several of the most significant clusters appeared to be linked to common viral pathogens.

Researchers ran the PCR with 60 Vbeta and 13 Jbeta primers. Assay used: immunoSEQ multiplex PCR; TCRdb lists only in-frame clones, some missing. The sample lists approximately 150,000 clones; 70% to 80% were seen once. In the case of this clone: Its target is not known.

Germline V lookup: CDR1 SNHLY, CDR2 FYNNEI. The germline V and J ends were trimmed by 9 bases and 0 bases, with 12 bases remaining between them. This CDR3 is 14 amino acids long. This receptor was identified in a woman aged 45 to 65 in good health and CMV-seronegative. This chain connects TRBV2 to TRBJ2-1; TRBD1 might be the D (6 bases). Sequencing was done on a sample of PBMCs. The DNA for the CDR3 is TGTGCCAGTTCGCAGGGGAGCTCCTACAATGAGCAGTTCTTC. It codes for CASSQGSSYNEQFF.